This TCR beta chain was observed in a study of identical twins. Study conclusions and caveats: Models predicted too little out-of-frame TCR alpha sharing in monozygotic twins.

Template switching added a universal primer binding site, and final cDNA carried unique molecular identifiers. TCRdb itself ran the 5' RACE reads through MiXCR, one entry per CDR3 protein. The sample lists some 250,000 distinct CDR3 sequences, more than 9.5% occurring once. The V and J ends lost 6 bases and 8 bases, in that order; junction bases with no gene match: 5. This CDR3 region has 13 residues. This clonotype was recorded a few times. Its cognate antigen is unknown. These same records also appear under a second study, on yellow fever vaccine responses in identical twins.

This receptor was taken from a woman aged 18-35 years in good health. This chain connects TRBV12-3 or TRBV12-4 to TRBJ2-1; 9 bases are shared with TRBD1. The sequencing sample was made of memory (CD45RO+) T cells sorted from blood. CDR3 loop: CASRRGQGHEQFF. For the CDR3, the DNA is TGTGCCAGCAGAAGAGGACAGGGGCATGAGCAGTTCTTC.